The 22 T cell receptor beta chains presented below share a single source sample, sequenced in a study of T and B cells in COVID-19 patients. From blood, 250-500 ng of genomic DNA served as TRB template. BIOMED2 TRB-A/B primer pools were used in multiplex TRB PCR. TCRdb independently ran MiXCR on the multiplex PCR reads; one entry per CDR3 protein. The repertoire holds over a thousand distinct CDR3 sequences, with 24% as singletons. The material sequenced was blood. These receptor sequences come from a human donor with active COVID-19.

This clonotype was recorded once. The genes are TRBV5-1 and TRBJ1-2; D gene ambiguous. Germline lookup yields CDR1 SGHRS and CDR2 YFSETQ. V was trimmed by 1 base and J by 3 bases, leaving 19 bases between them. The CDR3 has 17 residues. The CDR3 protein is CASSLSSRLGLDYGYTF. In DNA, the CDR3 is TGCGCCAGCAGCTTGTCATCGAGACTGGGTTTGGACTATGGCTACACCTTC. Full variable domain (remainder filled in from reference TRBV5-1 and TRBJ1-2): KAGVTQTPRYLIKTRGQQVTLSCSPISGHRSVSWYQQTPGQGLQFLFEYFSETQRNKGNFPGRFSGRQFSNSRSEMNVSTLELGDSALYLCASSLSSRLGLDYGYTFGSGTRLTVV.

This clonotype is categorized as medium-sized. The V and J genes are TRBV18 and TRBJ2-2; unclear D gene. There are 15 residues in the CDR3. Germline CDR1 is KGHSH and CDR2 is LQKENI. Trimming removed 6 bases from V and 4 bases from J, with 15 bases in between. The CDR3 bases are TGTGCCAGCTCCTCCGAAATCCACCTCACCGGGGAGCTGTTTTTT. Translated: CASSSEIHLTGELFF.

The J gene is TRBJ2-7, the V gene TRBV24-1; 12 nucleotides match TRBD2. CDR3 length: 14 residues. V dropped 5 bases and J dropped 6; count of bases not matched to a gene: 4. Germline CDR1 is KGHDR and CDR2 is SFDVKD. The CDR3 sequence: CATSAGTSGREQYF. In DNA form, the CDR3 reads TGTGCCACCAGTGCCGGGACTAGCGGGCGCGAGCAGTACTTC.

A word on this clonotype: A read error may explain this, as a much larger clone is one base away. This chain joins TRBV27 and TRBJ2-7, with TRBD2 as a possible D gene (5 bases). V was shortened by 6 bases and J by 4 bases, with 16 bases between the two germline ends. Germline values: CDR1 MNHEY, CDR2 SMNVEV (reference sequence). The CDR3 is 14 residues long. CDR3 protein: CASSPGLTPYEQYF. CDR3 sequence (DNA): TGTGCCAGCAGCCCCGGACTCACGCCTTACGAGCAGTACTTC.

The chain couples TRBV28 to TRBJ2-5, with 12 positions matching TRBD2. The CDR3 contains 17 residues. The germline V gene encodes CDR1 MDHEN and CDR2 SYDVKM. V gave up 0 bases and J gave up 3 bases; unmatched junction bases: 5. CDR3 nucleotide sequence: TGTGCCAGCAGTTTATGGACTAGCGGGAGTGCTGAAGAGACCCAGTACTTC. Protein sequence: CASSLWTSGSAEETQYF.

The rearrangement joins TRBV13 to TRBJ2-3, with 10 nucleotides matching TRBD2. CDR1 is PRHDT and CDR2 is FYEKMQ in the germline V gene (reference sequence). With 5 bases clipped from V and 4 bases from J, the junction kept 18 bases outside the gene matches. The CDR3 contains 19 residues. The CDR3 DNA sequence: TGTGCCAGCAGCACTTCCGGGACTAGCGCCCCGCCTGGGGCAGATACGCAGTATTTT. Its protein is CASSTSGTSAPPGADTQYF.

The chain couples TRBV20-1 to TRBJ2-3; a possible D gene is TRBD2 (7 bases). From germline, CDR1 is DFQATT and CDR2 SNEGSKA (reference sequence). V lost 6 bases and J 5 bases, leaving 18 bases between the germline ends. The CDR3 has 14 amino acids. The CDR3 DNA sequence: TGCAGTGCCCCCCGAGGGGGGGCCGGAGATACGCAGTATTTT. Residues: CSAPRGGAGDTQYF.

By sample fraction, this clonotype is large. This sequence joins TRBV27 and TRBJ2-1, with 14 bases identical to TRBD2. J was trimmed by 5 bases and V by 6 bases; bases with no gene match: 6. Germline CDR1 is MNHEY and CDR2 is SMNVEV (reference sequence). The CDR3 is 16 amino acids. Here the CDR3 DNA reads TGTGCCAGCAGCCCGGGGACTAGCGGGAGCGACAATGAGCAGTTCTTC. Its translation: CASSPGTSGSDNEQFF.

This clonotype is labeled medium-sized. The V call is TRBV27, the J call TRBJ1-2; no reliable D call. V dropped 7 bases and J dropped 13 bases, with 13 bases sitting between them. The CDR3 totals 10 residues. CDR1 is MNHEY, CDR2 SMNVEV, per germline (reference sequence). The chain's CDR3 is CASITWRVTF. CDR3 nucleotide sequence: TGTGCCAGCATTACCTGGAGAGTCACCTTC.

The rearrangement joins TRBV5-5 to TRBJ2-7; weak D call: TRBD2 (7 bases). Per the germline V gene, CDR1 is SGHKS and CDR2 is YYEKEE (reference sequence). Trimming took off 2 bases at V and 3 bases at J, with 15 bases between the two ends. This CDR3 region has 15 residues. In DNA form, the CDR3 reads TGTGCCAGCAGCTTAGAGGGGGGGGCAAACTACGAGCAGTACTTC. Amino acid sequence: CASSLEGGANYEQYF.

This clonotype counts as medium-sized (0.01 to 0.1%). CDR3 loop: CASSTGAGAGNTIYF. CDR3 nucleotides: TGTGCCAGCTCTACGGGCGCAGGGGCTGGAAACACCATATATTTT. The chain employs TRBV18 and TRBJ1-3, with a weak D call TRBD1 (6 bases). The CDR3 totals 15 residues. Looked up from germline, CDR1 is KGHSH and CDR2 is LQKENI. Trimming pared 6 bases from V and 2 bases from J, leaving 14 bases between.

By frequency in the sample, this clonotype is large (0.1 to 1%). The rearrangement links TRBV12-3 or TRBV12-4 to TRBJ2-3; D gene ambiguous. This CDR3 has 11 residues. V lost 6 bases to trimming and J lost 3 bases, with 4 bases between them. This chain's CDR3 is CASSITDTQYF. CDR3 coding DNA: TGTGCCAGCAGCATTACAGATACGCAGTATTTT.

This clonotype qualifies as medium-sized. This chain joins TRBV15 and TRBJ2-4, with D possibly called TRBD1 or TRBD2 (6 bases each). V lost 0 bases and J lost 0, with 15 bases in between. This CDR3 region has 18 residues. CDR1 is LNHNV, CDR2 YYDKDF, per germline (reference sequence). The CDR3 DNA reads TGTGCCACCAGCAGAGATCGGGGGCACTCGGGAGCCAAAAACATTCAGTACTTC. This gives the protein CATSRDRGHSGAKNIQYF.

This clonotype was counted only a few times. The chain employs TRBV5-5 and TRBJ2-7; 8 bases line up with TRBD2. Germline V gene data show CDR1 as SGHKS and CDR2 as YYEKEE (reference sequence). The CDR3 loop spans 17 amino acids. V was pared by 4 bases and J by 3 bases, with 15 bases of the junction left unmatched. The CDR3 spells CASSQGLQAGVNYEQYF. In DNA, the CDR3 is TGTGCCAGCAGCCAAGGGCTCCAAGCGGGGGTAAACTACGAGCAGTACTTC.

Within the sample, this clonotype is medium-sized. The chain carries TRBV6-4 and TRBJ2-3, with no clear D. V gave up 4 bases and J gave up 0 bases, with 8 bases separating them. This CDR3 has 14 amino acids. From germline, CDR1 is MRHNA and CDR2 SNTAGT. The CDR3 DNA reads TGTGCCAGCAGTGGTGGGTCCAGCACAGATACGCAGTATTTT. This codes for CASSGGSSTDTQYF.

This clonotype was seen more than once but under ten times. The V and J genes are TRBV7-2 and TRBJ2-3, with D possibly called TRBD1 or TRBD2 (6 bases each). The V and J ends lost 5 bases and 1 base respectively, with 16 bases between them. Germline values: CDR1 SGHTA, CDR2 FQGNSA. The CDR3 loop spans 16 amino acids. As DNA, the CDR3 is TGTGCCAGCAGCGAAAATCGGGGGCCCCGCACAGATACGCAGTATTTT. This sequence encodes CASSENRGPRTDTQYF.

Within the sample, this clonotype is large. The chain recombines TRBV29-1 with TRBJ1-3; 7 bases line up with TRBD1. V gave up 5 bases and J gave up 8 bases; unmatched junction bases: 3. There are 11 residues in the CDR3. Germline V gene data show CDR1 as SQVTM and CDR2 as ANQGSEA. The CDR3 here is CSVSTGDTIYF. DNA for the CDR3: TGCAGCGTTTCAACAGGGGACACCATATATTTT.

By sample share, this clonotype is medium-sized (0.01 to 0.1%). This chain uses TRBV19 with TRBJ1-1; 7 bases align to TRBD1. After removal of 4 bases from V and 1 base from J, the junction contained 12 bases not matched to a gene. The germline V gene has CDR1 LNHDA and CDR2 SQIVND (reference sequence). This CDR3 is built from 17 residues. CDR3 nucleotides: TGTGCCAGTAGTACGATAACGACGGGACAGCAGAACACTGAAGCTTTCTTT. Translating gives CASSTITTGQQNTEAFF.

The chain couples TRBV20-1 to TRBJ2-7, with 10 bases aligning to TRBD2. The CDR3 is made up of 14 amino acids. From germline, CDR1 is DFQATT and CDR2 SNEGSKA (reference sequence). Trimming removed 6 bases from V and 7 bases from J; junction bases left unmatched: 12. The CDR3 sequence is CSARGLAGVSEQYF. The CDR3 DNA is TGCAGTGCCAGGGGGCTAGCGGGAGTTTCGGAGCAGTACTTC.

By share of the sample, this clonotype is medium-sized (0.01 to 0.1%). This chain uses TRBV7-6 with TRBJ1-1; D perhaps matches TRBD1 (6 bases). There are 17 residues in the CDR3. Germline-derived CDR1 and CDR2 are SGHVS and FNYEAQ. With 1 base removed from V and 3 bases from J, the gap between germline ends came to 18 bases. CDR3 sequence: CASSLEHGGLRDTEAFF. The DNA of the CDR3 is TGTGCCAGCAGCTTAGAGCATGGGGGCCTTCGGGACACTGAAGCTTTCTTT.

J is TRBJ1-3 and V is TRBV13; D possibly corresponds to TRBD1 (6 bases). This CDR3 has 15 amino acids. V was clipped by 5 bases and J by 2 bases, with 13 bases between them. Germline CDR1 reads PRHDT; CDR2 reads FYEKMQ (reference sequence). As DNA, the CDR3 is TGTGCCAGCAGCGAGGAGGGGGAGCCTGGAAACACCATATATTTT. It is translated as CASSEEGEPGNTIYF.

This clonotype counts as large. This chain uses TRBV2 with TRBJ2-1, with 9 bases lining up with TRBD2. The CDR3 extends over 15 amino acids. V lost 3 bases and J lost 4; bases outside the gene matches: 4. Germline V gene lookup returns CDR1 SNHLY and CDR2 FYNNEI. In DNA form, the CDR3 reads TGTGCCAGCAGTGAGGGCGGGAGGGAGTACAATGAGCAGTTCTTC. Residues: CASSEGGREYNEQFF.